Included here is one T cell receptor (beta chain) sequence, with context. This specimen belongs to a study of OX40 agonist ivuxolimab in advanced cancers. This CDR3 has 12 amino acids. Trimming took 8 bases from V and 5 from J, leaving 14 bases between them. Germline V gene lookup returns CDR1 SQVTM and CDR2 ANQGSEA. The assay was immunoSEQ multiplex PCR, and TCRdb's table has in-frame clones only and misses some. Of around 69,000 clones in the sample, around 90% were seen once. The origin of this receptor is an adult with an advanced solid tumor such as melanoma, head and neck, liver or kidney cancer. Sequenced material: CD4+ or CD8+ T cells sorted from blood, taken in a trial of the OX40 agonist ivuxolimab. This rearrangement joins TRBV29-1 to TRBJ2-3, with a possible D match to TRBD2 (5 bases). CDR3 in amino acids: CSLRRGQDTQYF. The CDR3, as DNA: TGCAGCTTGCGACGAGGGCAAGATACGCAGTATTTT.